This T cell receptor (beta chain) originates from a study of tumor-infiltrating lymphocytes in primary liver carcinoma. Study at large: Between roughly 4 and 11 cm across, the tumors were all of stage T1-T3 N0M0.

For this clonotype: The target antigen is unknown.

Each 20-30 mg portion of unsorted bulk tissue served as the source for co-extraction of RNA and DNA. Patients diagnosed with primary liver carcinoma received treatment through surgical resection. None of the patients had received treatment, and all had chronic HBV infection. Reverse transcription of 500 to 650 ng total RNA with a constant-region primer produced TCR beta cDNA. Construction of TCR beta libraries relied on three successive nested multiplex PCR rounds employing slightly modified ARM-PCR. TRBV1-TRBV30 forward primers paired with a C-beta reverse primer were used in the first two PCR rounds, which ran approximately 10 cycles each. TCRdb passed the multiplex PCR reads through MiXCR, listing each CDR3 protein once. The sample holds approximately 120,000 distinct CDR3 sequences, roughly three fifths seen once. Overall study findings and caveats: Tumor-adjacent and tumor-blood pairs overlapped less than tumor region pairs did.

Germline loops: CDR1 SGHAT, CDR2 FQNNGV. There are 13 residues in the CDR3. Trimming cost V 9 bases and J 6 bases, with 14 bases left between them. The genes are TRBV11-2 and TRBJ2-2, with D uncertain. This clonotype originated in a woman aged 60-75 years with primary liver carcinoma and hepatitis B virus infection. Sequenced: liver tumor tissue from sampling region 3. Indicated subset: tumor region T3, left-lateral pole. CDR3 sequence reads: CASSTLMAGELFF. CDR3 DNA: TGTGCCAGTAGCACCCTTATGGCCGGGGAGCTGTTTTTT.